These T cell receptor beta chains were read from a single sample in a study of T cells in Graves' hyperthyroidism and ophthalmopathy. One entry per CDR3 protein, called by TCRdb with MiXCR from the multiplex PCR reads. Seen here are hundreds of thousands of distinct CDR3 sequences, 14% to 15% observed once, and the top ten hold approximately 13%. The source material was blood. These receptors all stem from a man between 18 and 35 years old with Graves' ophthalmopathy. Both conserved end residues are part of each CDR3. A D gene is named only where the DNA matches it firmly. Some rows mark clone size as missing; the rest say once, few, many or name a class of expanded clone.

TRBJ2-1 | many | NA | TRBV7-9 | TGTGCCAGCAGCCCCACAGTCTCCTACAATGAGCAGTTCTTC | CASSPTVSYNEQFF
TRBJ1-2 | few | NA | TRBV5-1 | TGCGCCAGCAGCTGGGGGACGGGACCAGATGGCTACACCTTC | CASSWGTGPDGYTF
TRBJ2-3 | many | TRBD2 | TRBV6-5 | TGTGCCAGCAGTTACTCGTCGGCGCTAGCGGGGGGCGGAAGCACAGATACGCAGTATTTT | CASSYSSALAGGGSTDTQYF
TRBJ2-1 | NA | TRBD1 | TRBV6-4 | TGTGCCAGGGGACAGGGAAACAATGAGCAGTTCTTC | CARGQGNNEQFF
TRBJ1-2 | few | TRBD1 | TRBV14 | TGTGCCAGCAGCTTGACACAGGGGGCTAACTATGGCTACACCTTC | CASSLTQGANYGYTF
TRBJ2-7 | many | NA | TRBV20-1 | TGCAGTGCTAGACCCCCGTTTACCTACGAGCAGTACTTC | CSARPPFTYEQYF
TRBJ2-1 | many | NA | TRBV20-1 | TGCAGTGCAATGGCAGGATATGAGCAGTTCTTC | CSAMAGYEQFF
TRBJ1-1 | many | NA | TRBV5-6 | TGTGCCAGCAGCTTGGGGGCAGGGTACACTGAAGCTTTCTTT | CASSLGAGYTEAFF
TRBJ2-4 | many | TRBD2 | TRBV6-1 | TGTGCCAGCGGGACAAGACTAGCGGGCATAGCCAAAAACATTCAGTACTTC | CASGTRLAGIAKNIQYF
TRBJ1-1 | many | TRBD1 | TRBV27 | TGTGCCAGCAGTCTCGCCTGGACAGGGCGAACTGAAGCTTTCTTT | CASSLAWTGRTEAFF
TRBJ1-2 | many | NA | TRBV19 | TGTGCCAGTAGTCCACGGCGGGGGGCGCTTGATTATGGCTACACCTTC | CASSPRRGALDYGYTF
TRBJ1-1 | NA | TRBD1 | TRBV12-3/TRBV12-4 | TGTGCCAGCAGTTCCCCGGACAGGGGAGGATCTGAAGCTTTCTTT | CASSSPDRGGSEAFF
TRBJ2-3 | many | NA | TRBV27 | TGTGCCAGCAGTGCGGGCCCCACAGATACGCAGTATTTT | CASSAGPTDTQYF
TRBJ2-7 | NA | NA | TRBV12-3/TRBV12-4 | TGTGCCAGCAGGAGAGGGAGCGAGCAGTACTTC | CASRRGSEQYF
TRBJ2-1 | NA | TRBD2 | TRBV14 | TGTGCCGGCAGCCAAGAAGGGGCGGGGGGATTTTACAATGAGCAGTTCTTC | CAGSQEGAGGFYNEQFF
TRBJ1-5 | many | NA | TRBV7-9 | TGTGCCAGCAGCCCCCCCTCGGACGGACAGCCCCAGCATTTT | CASSPPSDGQPQHF
TRBJ2-7 | many | NA | TRBV20-1 | TGCAGTGCCCCAGTGGCCTGGACAGCTTCTCCCTACGAGCAGTACTTC | CSAPVAWTASPYEQYF
TRBJ2-7 | many | TRBD2 | TRBV10-3 | TGTGCCATCAGTGAACTGGGGGGGTCCTACGAGCAGTACTTC | CAISELGGSYEQYF
TRBJ1-3 | many | NA | TRBV20-1 | TGCAGTGCTAACGGGGTACAGGGAAACACCATATATTTT | CSANGVQGNTIYF
TRBJ1-1 | many | NA | TRBV20-1 | TGCAGTGCTAGAGGGAAGGGGGTGAACACTGAAGCTTTCTTT | CSARGKGVNTEAFF
TRBJ1-2 | many | TRBD1 | TRBV24-1 | TGTGCCACCAGTGATCACGGGACAGCCGAGGCTAACTATGGCTACACCTTC | CATSDHGTAEANYGYTF
TRBJ2-1 | NA | TRBD2 | TRBV6-1 | TGTGCCAGCAGTGGACTGGGGACTAGCGGGAGCAAATGGCAGTTCTTC | CASSGLGTSGSKWQFF
TRBJ1-3 | NA | NA | TRBV12-3/TRBV12-4 | TGTGCCAGCAGAATCCTAACCTCTGGAAACACCATATATTTT | CASRILTSGNTIYF
TRBJ1-1 | many | NA | TRBV20-1 | TGCAGTGCTAGAAAAGACGGCTTCACTGAAGCTTTCTTT | CSARKDGFTEAFF
TRBJ1-2 | many | TRBD1 | TRBV29-1 | TGCAGCGGTGGACAGGACGGTGGCTACACCTTC | CSGGQDGGYTF
TRBJ1-4 | NA | NA | TRBV6-1 | TGTGCCAGCAGTGAAGCTTCACAGAATAATGAAAAACTGTTTTTT | CASSEASQNNEKLFF
TRBJ2-5 | NA | TRBD2 | TRBV4-2 | TGTGCCAGCAGCCTTAAAACGGGGACTAGCGGGGGCCCTCAAGAGACCCAGTACTTC | CASSLKTGTSGGPQETQYF
TRBJ2-7 | many | NA | TRBV5-5 | TGTGCCAGCAGCCCCAGGGTTGGGGCCTACGAGCAGTACTTC | CASSPRVGAYEQYF
TRBJ2-5 | many | TRBD1 | TRBV7-2 | TGTGCCAGCAGCGCCAGACAGGGGGGCCCGTTAGAGACCCAGTACTTC | CASSARQGGPLETQYF
TRBJ1-1 | NA | TRBD1 | TRBV7-6 | TGTGCCAGCAGCTCCACAGGGGGTAGTACTGAAGCTTTCTTT | CASSSTGGSTEAFF
TRBJ2-1 | NA | TRBD1 | TRBV4-1 | TGCGCCAGCAGCTGGGACAGGGGGCTATACGAGCAGTTCTTC | CASSWDRGLYEQFF
TRBJ2-3 | NA | NA | TRBV15 | TGTGCCACCAGCAGAGATACGACGGATACGCAGTATTTT | CATSRDTTDTQYF
TRBJ1-4 | many | NA | TRBV30 | TGTGCCTGGAGTGTCGGGTCCGCCGTTGAAAAACTGTTTTTT | CAWSVGSAVEKLFF
TRBJ2-6 | many | NA | TRBV7-2 | TGTGCCAGCAGCCGTCAGGGGAAGTCTGGGGCCAACGTCCTGACTTTC | CASSRQGKSGANVLTF
TRBJ1-1 | few | TRBD1 | TRBV20-1 | TGCAGTGCTAGAGGACAGGGGGCTGTGGGCACTGAAGCTTTCTTT | CSARGQGAVGTEAFF
TRBJ2-1 | many | NA | TRBV30 | TGTGCCGGGGATGGGCGCCCCGCGGACAATGAGCAGTTCTTC | CAGDGRPADNEQFF
TRBJ2-2 | once | NA | TRBV6-4 | TGTGCCAGCAGTGGGGACATGGACACCGGGGAGCTGTTTTTT | CASSGDMDTGELFF
TRBJ2-5 | NA | NA | TRBV24-1 | TGTGCCACCAGTGAAGAGGGAAGGAAGACCCAGTACTTC | CATSEEGRKTQYF
TRBJ2-5 | many | NA | TRBV7-9 | TGTGCCAGCAGCTTTCTCTCGGGGGGCGCTTTGGGTGAGACCCAGTACTTC | CASSFLSGGALGETQYF
TRBJ1-1 | many | TRBD1 | TRBV7-6 | TGTGCCAGCAGTCGCGGACAGGACCAGAACACTGAAGCTTTCTTT | CASSRGQDQNTEAFF
TRBJ2-3 | NA | TRBD2 | TRBV10-3 | TGTGCCATCAGTGATAGCGGGGGGGCAGATACGCAGTATTTT | CAISDSGGADTQYF
TRBJ2-5 | many | TRBD1 | TRBV11-2 | TGTGCCAGCAAGGACAGGGAAGAGACCCAGTACTTC | CASKDREETQYF
TRBJ2-2 | NA | TRBD2 | TRBV6-5 | TGTGCCAGCAGTTACTCTAGCGGGGTTACCGGGGAGCTGTTTTTT | CASSYSSGVTGELFF
TRBJ1-1 | many | NA | TRBV15 | TGTGCCACCAGCCCCCCCGGGACATTTATGAACACTGAAGCTTTCTTT | CATSPPGTFMNTEAFF
TRBJ2-7 | many | NA | TRBV20-1 | TGCAGTGCTAGATCGTTCGGGCGGCAGGGAATTTCCTACGAGCAGTACTTC | CSARSFGRQGISYEQYF
TRBJ2-2 | NA | NA | TRBV5-5 | TGTGCCAGCACCTTTTTTTTGGGGGGAGACGGGGAGCTGTTTTTT | CASTFFLGGDGELFF
TRBJ2-5 | many | NA | TRBV5-1 | TGCGCCAGCAGCTTCCAAAGCGGACAAGAGACCCAGTACTTC | CASSFQSGQETQYF
TRBJ2-5 | NA | TRBD2 | TRBV27 | TGTGCCAGCACTAGCGGGGAACAAGAGACCCAGTACTTC | CASTSGEQETQYF
TRBJ2-4 | many | NA | TRBV7-9 | TGTGCCAGCAGCTTGGAACAGGGAGTCAAAAACATTCAGTACTTC | CASSLEQGVKNIQYF
TRBJ1-2 | many | TRBD1 | TRBV5-1 | TGTGCCAGCAGCCTCGGGACAGGCTATGGCTACACCTTC | CASSLGTGYGYTF
TRBJ2-2 | many | NA | TRBV12-3/TRBV12-4 | TGTGCCAGCAGTTTAGTAATCCTTGGCACCGGGGAGCTGTTTTTT | CASSLVILGTGELFF
TRBJ2-5 | NA | NA | TRBV30 | TGTGCCTGGAGTGTACTCGGTAGAGTGGAGACCCAGTACTTC | CAWSVLGRVETQYF
TRBJ1-1 | few | NA | TRBV10-3 | TGTGCCATCAGTGATAGGACACTAAACACTGAAGCTTTCTTT | CAISDRTLNTEAFF
TRBJ2-7 | many | NA | TRBV12-5 | TGTGCTAGTGGTTTGGGAGGGGGCTACGAGCAGTACTTC | CASGLGGGYEQYF
TRBJ2-7 | many | NA | TRBV5-1 | TGCGCCAGCAGCTTGGTTTTGGCAGGGGCTAACGAGCAGTACTTC | CASSLVLAGANEQYF
TRBJ2-2 | many | NA | TRBV12-3/TRBV12-4 | TGTGCCAGCAGTTTATATGGGAACACCGGGGAGCTGTTTTTT | CASSLYGNTGELFF
TRBJ2-5 | few | NA | TRBV19 | TGTGCCAGTAGTATAGGGCTCGGCGGTGAGACCCAGTACTTC | CASSIGLGGETQYF
TRBJ1-3 | many | NA | TRBV15 | TGTGCCACCAGCAGTTTGACATCAACTGGAAACACCATATATTTT | CATSSLTSTGNTIYF
TRBJ1-5 | once | NA | TRBV19 | TGTGCCAGTAGTATCCCCCCCAATCAGCCCCAGCATTTT | CASSIPPNQPQHF
TRBJ1-2 | many | NA | TRBV7-2 | TGTGCCAGCAGCTTAGGCCCGAGAGGCCTATATGGCTACACCTTC | CASSLGPRGLYGYTF